Included here is one TCR beta chain sequence, with context. Its antigen remains unidentified. Healthy donors had no documented immune events, such as infections, while sampled. The entry originates in a study of identifying expanded T cells in peripheral blood. V lost 0 bases to trimming and J lost 0 bases, with 6 bases between them. The CDR3 contains 15 residues. Germline CDR1 reads MNHNY; CDR2 reads SVGAGI (reference sequence). Method: immunoSEQ multiplex PCR; TCRdb's copy keeps in-frame clones and lacks some. Of tens of thousands of clones listed, 88% are singletons. The study, taken as a whole, reports: Technical replicates showed roughly 1.2 changed clones; around 2 weeks 15 to 20; four weeks 19. Two-week clone count variance significantly increased as total template count grew.

This TCR was sampled from a person between 18 and 75 years old in good health. The V call is TRBV6-6, the J call TRBJ1-5; D is ambiguous. Sequenced: blood. The DNA for the CDR3 is TGTGCCAGCAGTTACTCCGGGATTAGCAATCAGCCCCAGCATTTT. Protein sequence: CASSYSGISNQPQHF.